A single sample is the source of the 3 T cell receptor beta chains below, sequenced in a study of CD8 T cells in Susac syndrome. Random hexamers served to reverse transcribe roughly 0.5 to 1 ug RNA. TCRdb re-called the immunoSEQ multiplex PCR reads with MiXCR, one entry per CDR3 protein. The sample carries 250,000 to 300,000 distinct CDR3 sequences, approximately 85% recorded once. Sample: CD8+ T cells from PBMCs. The receptors shown here come from a human donor with multiple sclerosis.

In regard to this clonotype: One end of the junction does not line up with germline, which may come from a read error. V is TRBV9 and J is TRBJ1-2; 8 bases map to TRBD1. CDR1 is SGDLS and CDR2 is YYNGEE in the germline V gene. The CDR3 runs 11 residues. The CDR3 here is CASGYSDREAF. The CDR3 nucleotides read TGTGCCAGCGGGTACTCGGACAGGGAAGCCTTC.

A single count supports this clonotype. The chain couples TRBV7-6 to TRBJ2-7; TRBD2 might be the D (7 bases). Looked up from germline, CDR1 is SGHVS and CDR2 is FNYEAQ. The CDR3 totals 15 residues. V was trimmed by 5 bases and J by 2 bases, leaving 16 bases between them. The CDR3 DNA reads TGTGCCAGCAGCGGGGGGGCAGGGATGACCTACGAGCAGTACTTC. Encoded protein: CASSGGAGMTYEQYF.

This sequence joins TRBV27 and TRBJ2-1; D ambiguous. This CDR3 contains 11 residues. V lost 3 bases to trimming and J lost 8 bases, with 5 bases between them. The germline V gene has CDR1 MNHEY and CDR2 SMNVEV (reference sequence). As DNA, the CDR3 is TGTGCCAGCAGTTTCGCTGATGAGCAGTTCTTC. Protein sequence: CASSFADEQFF.